Given below is one TCR beta chain in context. The data were obtained in a study of blood T cell repertoires in COVID-19. The CDR3 sequence is 14 residues long. Trimming removed 3 bases at V and 3 bases at J, with 12 bases between. Germline V lookup: CDR1 SGHTS, CDR2 YDEGEE. During active infection, Seattle patients enrolled and were then monitored through disease. Per the authors' pipeline: Estimates of nucleated cell counts were drawn from the amplification of reference gene primers. TCRdb keeps only in-frame clones here, not all; method: immunoSEQ multiplex PCR. The DNA was the basis for D and trimming; V, J and clone size are from that table. The table includes roughly 280,000 clones, about 88% detected once.

The TCR sequence derives from a woman in her thirties with COVID-19, enrolled during active disease. The chain carries TRBV5-8 and TRBJ1-2, with D perhaps TRBD1 (6 bases). Sequencing was done on a sample of peripheral blood. The CDR3 nucleotides are TGTGCCAGCAGCTATACAGGGACCTACTATGGCTACACCTTC. Its protein product is CASSYTGTYYGYTF.